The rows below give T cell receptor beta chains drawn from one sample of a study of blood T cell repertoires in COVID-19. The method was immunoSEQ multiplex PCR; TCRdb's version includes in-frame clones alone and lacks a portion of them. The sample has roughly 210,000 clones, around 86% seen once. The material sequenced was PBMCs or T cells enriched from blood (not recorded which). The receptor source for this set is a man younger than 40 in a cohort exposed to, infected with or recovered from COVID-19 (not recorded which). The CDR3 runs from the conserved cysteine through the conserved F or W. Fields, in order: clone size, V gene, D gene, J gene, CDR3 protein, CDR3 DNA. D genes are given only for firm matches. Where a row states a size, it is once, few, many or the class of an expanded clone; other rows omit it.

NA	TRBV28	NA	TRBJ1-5	CASSFVSYSKQPQHF	TGTGCCAGCAGTTTTGTATCCTACAGCAAGCAGCCCCAGCATTTT
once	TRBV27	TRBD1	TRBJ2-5	CASSSIVDRGQETQYF	TGTGCCAGCAGTTCGATTGTGGACAGGGGGCAAGAGACCCAGTACTTC
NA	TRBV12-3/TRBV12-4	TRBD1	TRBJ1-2	CASSPGTGGGYTF	TGTGCCAGCAGCCCCGGGACAGGGGGCGGCTACACCTTC
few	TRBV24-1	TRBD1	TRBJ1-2	CATSDSDRVYGYTF	TGTGCCACCAGTGATTCCGACAGGGTTTATGGCTACACCTTC
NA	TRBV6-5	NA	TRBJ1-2	CASSYGPNYGYTF	TGTGCCAGCAGTTACGGGCCTAACTATGGCTACACCTTC
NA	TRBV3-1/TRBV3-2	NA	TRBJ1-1	CASSQGLPRYTEAFF	TGTGCCAGCAGCCAAGGTCTTCCTAGGTACACTGAAGCTTTCTTT
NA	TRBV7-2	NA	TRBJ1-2	CASSPDTFYGYTF	TGTGCCAGCAGCCCGGACACCTTCTATGGCTACACCTTC
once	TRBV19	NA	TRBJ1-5	CASSPQDTLWGQPQHF	TGTGCCAGTAGTCCCCAGGACACCCTGTGGGGTCAGCCCCAGCATTTT
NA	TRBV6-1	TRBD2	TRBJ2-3	CASSAFAGGSTDTQYF	TGTGCCAGCAGTGCCTTCGCCGGGGGGAGCACAGATACGCAGTATTTT
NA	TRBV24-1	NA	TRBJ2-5	CATSDPDRFQETQYF	TGTGCCACCAGTGATCCCGACAGGTTCCAAGAGACCCAGTACTTC
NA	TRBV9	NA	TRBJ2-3	CASSVATNTDTQYF	TGTGCCAGCAGCGTAGCTACTAACACAGATACGCAGTATTTT
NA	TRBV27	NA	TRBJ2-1	CASSLRGNEQFF	TGTGCCAGCAGTTTAAGAGGCAATGAGCAGTTCTTC
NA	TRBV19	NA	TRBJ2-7	CASASAFSSYEQYF	TGTGCCAGTGCTAGCGCCTTCTCCTCCTACGAGCAGTACTTC
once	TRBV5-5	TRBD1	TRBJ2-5	CASSLWDSFTTQYF	TGTGCCAGCAGCCTCTGGGACAGCTTTACAACCCAGTACTTC
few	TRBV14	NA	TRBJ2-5	CASSPDSQETQYF	TGTGCCAGCAGTCCTGACAGCCAAGAGACCCAGTACTTC
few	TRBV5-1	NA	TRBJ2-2	CASSNTGLGELFF	TGCGCCAGCAGCAATACAGGGCTCGGGGAGCTGTTTTTT
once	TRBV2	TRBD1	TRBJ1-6	CASSERGGNSPLHF	TGTGCCAGCAGCGAGCGAGGGGGCAACTCACCCCTCCACTTT
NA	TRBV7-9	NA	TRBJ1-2	CASSSYRQGHYGYTF	TGTGCCAGCAGCTCATATCGGCAGGGGCACTATGGCTACACCTTC
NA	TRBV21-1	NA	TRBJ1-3	CASSRQACTRGNTIYF	TGTGCCAGCAGCAGACAGGCTTGCACGAGGGGAAACACCATATATTTT
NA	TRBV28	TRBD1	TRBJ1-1	CASSHQQGATFNTEAFF	TGTGCCAGCAGTCATCAACAGGGGGCGACCTTCAACACTGAAGCTTTCTTT
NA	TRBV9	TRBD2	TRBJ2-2	CASSQAGGHTGELFF	TGTGCCAGCAGCCAAGCGGGAGGTCACACCGGGGAGCTGTTTTTT
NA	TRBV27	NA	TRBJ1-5	CASSFGKPAGGQPQHF	TGTGCCAGCAGTTTTGGGAAGCCGGCGGGGGGTCAGCCCCAGCATTTT
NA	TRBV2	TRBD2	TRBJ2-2	CASHALAGNTGELFF	TGTGCCAGCCATGCGCTAGCGGGGAACACCGGGGAGCTGTTTTTT
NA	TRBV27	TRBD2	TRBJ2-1	CASRGGTARSYNEQFF	TGTGCCAGCAGGGGGGGGACGGCCCGCTCCTACAATGAGCAGTTCTTC
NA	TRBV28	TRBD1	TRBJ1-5	CASSLSGQGEKNQPQHF	TGTGCCAGCAGTTTATCCGGACAGGGGGAAAAGAATCAGCCCCAGCATTTT
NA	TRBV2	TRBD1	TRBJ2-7	CASTLTGQGGYEQYF	TGTGCCAGCACCCTTACGGGACAGGGGGGCTACGAGCAGTACTTC
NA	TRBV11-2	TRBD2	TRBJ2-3	CASSNSGFTDTQYF	TGTGCCAGCAGCAATAGCGGGTTCACAGATACGCAGTATTTT
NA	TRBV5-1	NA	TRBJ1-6	CASSFLGHISSYNSPLHF	TGCGCCAGCAGCTTCCTGGGACACATAAGCTCCTATAATTCACCCCTCCACTTT
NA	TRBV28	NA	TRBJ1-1	CASSSATGPRVAFF	TGTGCCAGCAGTTCGGCTACAGGGCCGAGGGTAGCTTTCTTT
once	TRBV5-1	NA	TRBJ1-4	CASSLTSYWGPLFF	TGCGCCAGCAGCTTGACTTCGTATTGGGGCCCCCTGTTTTTT
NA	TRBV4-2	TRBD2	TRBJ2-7	CASSQGGLAGGYEQYF	TGTGCCAGCAGCCAAGGGGGACTAGCGGGAGGGTACGAGCAGTACTTC
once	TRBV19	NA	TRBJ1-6	CASSTRTDNSPLHF	TGTGCCAGTAGTACTCGGACAGATAATTCACCCCTCCACTTT
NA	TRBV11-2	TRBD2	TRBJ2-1	CASSLTSGSYNEQFF	TGTGCCAGCAGCCTAACTAGCGGCTCCTACAATGAGCAGTTCTTC
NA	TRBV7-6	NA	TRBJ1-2	CASRPNVGVDDGYTF	TGTGCCAGCAGACCGAATGTCGGGGTGGACGATGGCTACACCTTC
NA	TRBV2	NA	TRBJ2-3	CASSENSGSTDTQYF	TGTGCCAGCAGTGAGAATAGCGGTAGCACAGATACGCAGTATTTT
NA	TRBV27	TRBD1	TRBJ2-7	CASSDPRARGLYEQYF	TGTGCCAGCAGTGATCCTCGGGCCAGGGGGCTATACGAGCAGTACTTC
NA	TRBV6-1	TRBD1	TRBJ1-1	CASSEGQGLTEAFF	TGTGCCAGCAGTGAAGGACAGGGGCTCACTGAAGCTTTCTTT
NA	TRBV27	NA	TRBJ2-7	CASRRGLYEQYF	TGTGCCAGCAGGCGGGGACTTTACGAGCAGTACTTC
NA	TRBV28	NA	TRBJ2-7	CASTLNGSKYF	TGTGCCAGCACCCTCAACGGGAGTAAGTACTTC
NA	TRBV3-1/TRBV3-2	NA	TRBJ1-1	CASSQGRGTNTEAFF	TGTGCCAGCAGCCAAGGCAGGGGTACTAACACTGAAGCTTTCTTT
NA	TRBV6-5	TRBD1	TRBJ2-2	CASSYGTVNTGELFF	TGTGCCAGCAGTTACGGGACAGTAAACACCGGGGAGCTGTTTTTT
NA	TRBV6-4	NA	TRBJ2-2	CASSALGGSVGELFF	TGTGCCAGCAGTGCCCTAGGCGGATCGGTCGGGGAGCTGTTTTTT
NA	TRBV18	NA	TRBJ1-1	CASSPGGNTEAFF	TGTGCCAGCTCACCAGGAGGGAACACTGAAGCTTTCTTT
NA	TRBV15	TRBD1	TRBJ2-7	CATSSRDRVEQYF	TGTGCCACCAGCAGCCGGGACAGGGTCGAGCAGTACTTC